Listed below are T cell receptor beta chains from one sample, sequenced in a study of breast tumors, draining lymph nodes, adjacent tissues. TCRdb called the multiplex PCR reads again in MiXCR, with one record for every CDR3 protein. This table holds around 25,000 distinct CDR3 sequences, around 23% found once. Sequenced input: breast tumor tissue. These receptors were taken from a female donor with breast cancer. Some clones in this sample may be carry-over from other donors' samples. Both conserved end residues are part of each CDR3. D genes are given only for firm matches. Some rows have no size entry. The others give once, few or many, or a class for an expanded clone.

CDR3nt: TGTGCCTCCCAAGGAGGGTTAGATTCACCCCTCCACTTT
CDR3aa: CASQGGLDSPLHF
d_gene: -
j_gene: TRBJ1-6
v_gene: TRBV10-3
abundance: many

CDR3nt: TGTGCCAGTACCTCGAGGGGCAGTGGGCAAGAGACCCAGTACTTC
CDR3aa: CASTSRGSGQETQYF
d_gene: -
j_gene: TRBJ2-5
v_gene: TRBV19
abundance: many

CDR3nt: TGTGCCAGCAGTGAACACAGTTTCACAGATACGCAGTATTTT
CDR3aa: CASSEHSFTDTQYF
d_gene: -
j_gene: TRBJ2-3
v_gene: TRBV25-1
abundance: many

CDR3nt: TGTGCCAGCAGTTACTCGAGGGGGCCCTCAACCAATTCACCCCTCCACTTT
CDR3aa: CASSYSRGPSTNSPLHF
d_gene: TRBD1
j_gene: TRBJ1-6
v_gene: TRBV6-5
abundance: -

CDR3nt: TGTGCCAGCAGTTACGGACTAGCGGGAGCAGAAAACATTCAGTACTTC
CDR3aa: CASSYGLAGAENIQYF
d_gene: TRBD2
j_gene: TRBJ2-4
v_gene: TRBV6-6
abundance: -

CDR3nt: TGTGCCAGCAGTCCAGGGGGTCCGACCGGAGGCTACACCTTC
CDR3aa: CASSPGGPTGGYTF
d_gene: TRBD1
j_gene: TRBJ1-2
v_gene: TRBV27
abundance: many

CDR3nt: TGCGCCAGCAATAGGGGGGGAGTCTCCTACAATGAGCAGTTCTTC
CDR3aa: CASNRGGVSYNEQFF
d_gene: -
j_gene: TRBJ2-1
v_gene: TRBV5-1
abundance: many

CDR3nt: TGTGCCAGCAGCCGAACAGGTAGCAATCAGCCCCAGCATTTT
CDR3aa: CASSRTGSNQPQHF
d_gene: -
j_gene: TRBJ1-5
v_gene: TRBV12-3/TRBV12-4
abundance: many

CDR3nt: TGTGCCAGCAGCTCCGGGGGCGTAGGAGATACGCAGTATTTT
CDR3aa: CASSSGGVGDTQYF
d_gene: -
j_gene: TRBJ2-3
v_gene: TRBV5-4
abundance: many

CDR3nt: TGCGCCAGCAGCTCGGCGGGACCCTACGAGCAGTACTTC
CDR3aa: CASSSAGPYEQYF
d_gene: -
j_gene: TRBJ2-7
v_gene: TRBV5-1
abundance: many

CDR3nt: TGTGCCAGTCGACAGTCCACCTCTGGAAACACCATATATTTT
CDR3aa: CASRQSTSGNTIYF
d_gene: -
j_gene: TRBJ1-3
v_gene: TRBV19
abundance: many

CDR3nt: TGTGCCAGCAGCGTAGCGGACAACAGGGATACGCAGTATTTT
CDR3aa: CASSVADNRDTQYF
d_gene: -
j_gene: TRBJ2-3
v_gene: TRBV9
abundance: many

CDR3nt: TGTGCCAGCAGTGAAGTAGATACGCAGTATTTT
CDR3aa: CASSEVDTQYF
d_gene: -
j_gene: TRBJ2-3
v_gene: TRBV2
abundance: many

CDR3nt: TGTGCCTGGAGGACAGGGGATGCAAGCTCTGGAAGCACCATATATTTT
CDR3aa: CAWRTGDASSGSTIYF
d_gene: TRBD1
j_gene: TRBJ1-3
v_gene: TRBV30
abundance: -

CDR3nt: TGTGCCAGCAGCTTTTCAGATACGCAGTATTTT
CDR3aa: CASSFSDTQYF
d_gene: -
j_gene: TRBJ2-3
v_gene: TRBV7-2
abundance: many

CDR3nt: TGTGCCAGCAGCCCGGAGCGAGGGGGCGATGGCTACACCTTC
CDR3aa: CASSPERGGDGYTF
d_gene: TRBD1
j_gene: TRBJ1-2
v_gene: TRBV5-6
abundance: medium-sized

CDR3nt: TGTGCCAGCAGCTTCGGGGGGCCGGACACTGAAGCTTTCTTT
CDR3aa: CASSFGGPDTEAFF
d_gene: -
j_gene: TRBJ1-1
v_gene: TRBV5-4
abundance: -